The 2 T cell receptor beta chains below come from one sample, sequenced in a study of cytomegalovirus exposure and HLA in healthy donors. The PCR ran on 60 Vbeta and 13 Jbeta primers. Method: immunoSEQ multiplex PCR; TCRdb's copy keeps in-frame clones and lacks some. The sample shows 110,000 to 150,000 clones, around 75% of them seen only once. The sequencing input was PBMCs. The receptors were sampled from a woman aged 40 to 55 in good health and CMV-seronegative.

V is TRBV6-6 and J is TRBJ2-5; TRBD1 aligns across 8 bases. The end of the DNA fits TRBJ2-7 better, so the J call may be wrong. The CDR3 is 14 amino acids. Germline lookup yields CDR1 MNHNY and CDR2 SVGAGI (reference sequence). CDR3 nucleotides: TGTGCCAGCAGTATCGAGGACAGGGTCTACGAGCAGTACTTC. Its protein is CASSIEDRVYEQYF.

The V call is TRBV27, the J call TRBJ2-3; maybe TRBD2 (5 bases). The CDR3 runs 16 residues. The V and J ends lost 4 bases and 1 base respectively, with 15 bases between them. Germline values: CDR1 MNHEY, CDR2 SMNVEV (reference sequence). CDR3 DNA sequence: TGTGCCAGCAGTTCCCCGGGGTGGTACGGCACAGATACGCAGTATTTT. Its translation is CASSSPGWYGTDTQYF.